Listed below are T cell receptor beta chains from one sample, sequenced in a study of T cells in Graves' hyperthyroidism and ophthalmopathy. MiXCR, run by TCRdb on the multiplex PCR reads, gives a single entry per CDR3 protein. The sample contains hundreds of thousands of distinct CDR3 sequences, about 17% of which appear only once. The sample was blood. These receptors were obtained from a woman in her sixties with Graves' ophthalmopathy. CDR3s include the opening cysteine and the closing phenylalanine or tryptophan.

TRBV7-3 CASSSRETGASYEQYF
TRBV20-1 CSARAGAETQYF
TRBV12-5 CARKQGSAEKLFF
TRBV6-2/TRBV6-3 CASSELRVSGGNTIYF
TRBV5-1 CASSQGQGNARQYF
TRBV7-2 CASSRLAATTRYF
TRBV5-1 CASSLDPGARGGYTF
TRBV7-9 CASSSTGPDTQYF
TRBV6-5 CASSYSGGYGANVLTF
TRBV5-1 CASSLGTGVYEQYF
TRBV29-1 CSVEIGGIGQPQHF
TRBV5-1 CASSLYGSGDEQYF
TRBV19 CASSIDRAGGGRGEQFF
TRBV7-9 CASSLGPGRTDTQYF